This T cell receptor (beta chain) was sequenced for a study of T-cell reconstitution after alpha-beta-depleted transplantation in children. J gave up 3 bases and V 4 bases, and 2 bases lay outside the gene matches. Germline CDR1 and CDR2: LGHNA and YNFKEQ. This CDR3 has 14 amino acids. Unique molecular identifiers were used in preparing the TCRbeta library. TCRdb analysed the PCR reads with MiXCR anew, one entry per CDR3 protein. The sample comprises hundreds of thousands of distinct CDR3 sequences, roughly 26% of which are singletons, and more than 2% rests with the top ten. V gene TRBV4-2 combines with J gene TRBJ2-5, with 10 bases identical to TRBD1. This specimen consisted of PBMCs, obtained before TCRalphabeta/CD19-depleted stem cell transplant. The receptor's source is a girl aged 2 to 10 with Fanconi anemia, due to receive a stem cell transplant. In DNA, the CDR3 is TGTGCCAGCAGCCTAGGGACAGGGGAAGAGACCCAGTACTTC. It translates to CASSLGTGEETQYF.